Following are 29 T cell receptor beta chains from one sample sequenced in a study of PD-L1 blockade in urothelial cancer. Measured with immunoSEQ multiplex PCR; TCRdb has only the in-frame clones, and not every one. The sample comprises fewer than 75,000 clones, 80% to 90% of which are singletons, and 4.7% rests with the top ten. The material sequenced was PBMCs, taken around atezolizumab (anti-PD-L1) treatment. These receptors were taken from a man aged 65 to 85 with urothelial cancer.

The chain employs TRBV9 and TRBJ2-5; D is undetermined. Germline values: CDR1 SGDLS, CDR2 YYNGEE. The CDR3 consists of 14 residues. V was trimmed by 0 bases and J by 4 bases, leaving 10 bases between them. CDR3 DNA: TGTGCCAGCAGCGTAGGAGCTGAGATAGAGACCCAGTACTTC. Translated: CASSVGAEIETQYF.

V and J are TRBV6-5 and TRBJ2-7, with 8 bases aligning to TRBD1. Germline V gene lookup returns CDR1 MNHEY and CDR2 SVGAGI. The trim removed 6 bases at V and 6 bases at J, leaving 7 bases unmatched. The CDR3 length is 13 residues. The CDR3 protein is CASRYGTGVEQYF. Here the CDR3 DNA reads TGTGCCAGCAGGTACGGGACAGGAGTCGAGCAGTACTTC.

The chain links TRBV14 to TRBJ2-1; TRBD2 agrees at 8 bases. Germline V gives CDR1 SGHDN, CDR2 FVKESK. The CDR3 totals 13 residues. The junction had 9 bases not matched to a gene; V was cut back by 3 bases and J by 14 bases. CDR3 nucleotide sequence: TGTGCCAGCAGCCAGAATCGAGCGGGAGTGGAGTTCTTC. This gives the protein CASSQNRAGVEFF. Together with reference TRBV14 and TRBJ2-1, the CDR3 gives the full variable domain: EAGVTQFPSHSVIEKGQTVTLRCDPISGHDNLYWYRRVMGKEIKFLLHFVKESKQDESGMPNNRFLAERTGGTYSTLKVQPAELEDSGVYFCASSQNRAGVEFFGPGTRLTVL.

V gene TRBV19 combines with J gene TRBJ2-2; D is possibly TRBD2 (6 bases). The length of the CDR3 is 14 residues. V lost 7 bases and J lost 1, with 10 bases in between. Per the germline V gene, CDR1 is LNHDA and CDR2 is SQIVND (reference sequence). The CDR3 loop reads CASKISGNTGELFF. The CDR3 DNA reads TGTGCCAGTAAGATTAGCGGGAACACCGGGGAGCTGTTTTTT. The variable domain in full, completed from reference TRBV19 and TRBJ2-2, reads DGGITQSPKYLFRKEGQNVTLSCEQNLNHDAMYWYRQDPGQGLRLIYYSQIVNDFQKGDIAEGYSVSREKKESFPLTVTSAQKNPTAFYLCASKISGNTGELFFGEGSRLTVL.

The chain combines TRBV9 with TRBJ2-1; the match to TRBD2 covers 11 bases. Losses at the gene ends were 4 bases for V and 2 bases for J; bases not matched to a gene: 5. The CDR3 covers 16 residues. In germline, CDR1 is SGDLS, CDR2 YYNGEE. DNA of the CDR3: TGTGCCAGCAGCTATATGGGACTAGCGGCCTACAATGAGCAGTTCTTC. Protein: CASSYMGLAAYNEQFF.

The DNA for the CDR3 is TGTGCCAGCAGTGAAGATAGAGGGCCCGGGGAGCTGTTTTTT. Protein sequence: CASSEDRGPGELFF. The J gene is TRBJ2-2, the V gene TRBV2, with D maybe TRBD2 (5 bases). V lost 1 base to trimming and J lost 6 bases, with 9 bases between them. The CDR3 is 14 residues long. The germline V gene has CDR1 SNHLY and CDR2 FYNNEI. The variable domain in full, with the rest retrieved from reference TRBV2 and TRBJ2-2, is EPEVTQTPSHQVTQMGQEVILRCVPISNHLYFYWYRQILGQKVEFLVSFYNNEISEKSEIFDDQFSVERPDGSNFTLKIRSTKLEDSAMYFCASSEDRGPGELFFGEGSRLTVL.

The CDR3 DNA reads TGTGCCAGCTCCCTGACAGGGGCGGCCCAGCCCCAGCATTTT. As protein: CASSLTGAAQPQHF. The rearrangement uses TRBV18 and TRBJ1-5; TRBD1 agrees at 8 bases. Germline CDR1 is KGHSH and CDR2 is LQKENI. CDR3 length: 14 residues. After removal of 6 bases from V and 7 bases from J, the junction contained 8 bases not matched to a gene.

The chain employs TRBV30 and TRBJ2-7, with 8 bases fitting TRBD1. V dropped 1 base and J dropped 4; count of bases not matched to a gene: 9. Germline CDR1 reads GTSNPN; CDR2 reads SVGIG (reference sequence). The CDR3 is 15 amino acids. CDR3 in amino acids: CAWSAGSGGKYEQYF. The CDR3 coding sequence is TGTGCCTGGAGTGCAGGTTCAGGGGGCAAGTACGAGCAGTACTTC.

The CDR3 sequence is CASSRVGQGNTEAFF. As DNA, the CDR3 is TGCGCCAGCAGCCGGGTAGGACAGGGGAACACTGAAGCTTTCTTT. The gene calls are TRBV4-1 and TRBJ1-1; TRBD1 matches at 8 bases. V shed 4 bases, J shed 1 base, and the junction held 5 bases outside the gene matches. The CDR3 has 15 amino acids. Germline values: CDR1 MGHRA, CDR2 YSYEKL.

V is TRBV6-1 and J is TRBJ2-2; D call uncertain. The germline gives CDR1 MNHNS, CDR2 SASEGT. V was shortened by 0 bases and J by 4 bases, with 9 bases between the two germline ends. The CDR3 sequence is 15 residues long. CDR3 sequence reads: CASSEAVPGTGELFF. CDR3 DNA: TGTGCCAGCAGTGAAGCAGTGCCCGGCACCGGGGAGCTGTTTTTT.

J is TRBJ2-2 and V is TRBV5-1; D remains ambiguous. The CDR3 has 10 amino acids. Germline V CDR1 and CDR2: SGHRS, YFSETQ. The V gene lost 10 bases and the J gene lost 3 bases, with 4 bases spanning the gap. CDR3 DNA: TGCGCCCCTGACACCGGGGAGCTGTTTTTT. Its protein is CAPDTGELFF.

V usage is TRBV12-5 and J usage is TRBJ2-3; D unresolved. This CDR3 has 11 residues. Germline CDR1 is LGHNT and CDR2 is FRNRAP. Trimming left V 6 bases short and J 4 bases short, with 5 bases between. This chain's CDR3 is CASGQADTQYF. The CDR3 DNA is TGTGCTAGTGGCCAGGCAGATACGCAGTATTTT.

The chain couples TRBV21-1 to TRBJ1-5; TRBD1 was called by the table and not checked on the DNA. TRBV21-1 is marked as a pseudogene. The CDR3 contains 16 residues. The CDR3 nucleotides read TGTGCCAGCAGCAAGCAGCAGGGTGTCGGCAATCAGCCCCAGCATTTT. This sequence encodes CASSKQQGVGNQPQHF.

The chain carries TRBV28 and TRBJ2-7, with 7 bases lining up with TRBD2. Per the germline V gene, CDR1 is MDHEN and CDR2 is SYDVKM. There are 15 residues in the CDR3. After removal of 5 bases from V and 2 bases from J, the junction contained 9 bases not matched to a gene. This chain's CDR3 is CASSLTGLDTYEQYF. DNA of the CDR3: TGTGCCAGCAGTCTAACCGGACTAGACACCTACGAGCAGTACTTC.

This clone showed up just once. The CDR3 DNA follows: TGTGCCAGCAGCCGGACAGGGGGCTACTACGAGCAGTACTTC. It specifies CASSRTGGYYEQYF. The chain recombines TRBV14 with TRBJ2-7; 11 bases align to TRBD1. Germline CDR1 and CDR2: SGHDN and FVKESK. The CDR3 totals 14 residues. Germline trimming cut 4 bases from V and 3 bases from J; bases unmatched to any gene: 2. Complete variable domain (other parts from reference TRBV14 and TRBJ2-7): EAGVTQFPSHSVIEKGQTVTLRCDPISGHDNLYWYRRVMGKEIKFLLHFVKESKQDESGMPNNRFLAERTGGTYSTLKVQPAELEDSGVYFCASSRTGGYYEQYFGPGTRLTVT.

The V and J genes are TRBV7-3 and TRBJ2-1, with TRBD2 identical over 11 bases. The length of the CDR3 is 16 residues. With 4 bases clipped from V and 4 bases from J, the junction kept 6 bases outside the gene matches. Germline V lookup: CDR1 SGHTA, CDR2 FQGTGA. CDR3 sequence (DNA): TGTGCCAGCAGCTCCTCCGGGACTAGCGGTTACAATGAGCAGTTCTTC. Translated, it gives CASSSSGTSGYNEQFF.

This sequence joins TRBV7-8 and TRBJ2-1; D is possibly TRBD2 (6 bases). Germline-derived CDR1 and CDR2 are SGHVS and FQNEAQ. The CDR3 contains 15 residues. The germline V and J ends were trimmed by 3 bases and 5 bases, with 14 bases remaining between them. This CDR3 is CASSFPRRENNEQFF. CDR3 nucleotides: TGTGCCAGCAGCTTTCCCAGGAGGGAGAACAATGAGCAGTTCTTC. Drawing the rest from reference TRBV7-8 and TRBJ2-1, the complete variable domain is GAGVSQSPRYKVAKRGQDVALRCDPISGHVSLFWYQQALGQGPEFLTYFQNEAQLDKSGLPSDRFFAERPEGSVSTLKIQRTQQEDSAVYLCASSFPRRENNEQFFGPGTRLTVL.

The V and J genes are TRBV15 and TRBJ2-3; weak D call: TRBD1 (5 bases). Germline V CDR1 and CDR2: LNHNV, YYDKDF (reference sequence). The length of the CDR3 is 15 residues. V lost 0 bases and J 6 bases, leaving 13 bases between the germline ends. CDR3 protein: CATSRDRRGLDTQYF. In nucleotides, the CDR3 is TGTGCCACCAGCAGAGATCGTAGGGGTTTGGATACGCAGTATTTT.

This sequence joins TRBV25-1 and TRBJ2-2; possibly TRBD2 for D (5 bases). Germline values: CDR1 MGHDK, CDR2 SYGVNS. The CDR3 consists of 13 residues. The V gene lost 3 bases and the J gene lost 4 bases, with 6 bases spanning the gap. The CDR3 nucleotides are TGTGCCAGCAGTGAGAGGGTCACCGGGGAGCTGTTTTTT. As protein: CASSERVTGELFF.

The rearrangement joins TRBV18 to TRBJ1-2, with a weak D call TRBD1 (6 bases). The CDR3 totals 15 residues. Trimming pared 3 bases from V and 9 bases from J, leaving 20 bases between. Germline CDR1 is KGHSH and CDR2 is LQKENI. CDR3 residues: CASSPTTGGLDSYTF. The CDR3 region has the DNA TGTGCCAGCTCACCGACGACCGGGGGGCTCGACAGCTACACCTTC.

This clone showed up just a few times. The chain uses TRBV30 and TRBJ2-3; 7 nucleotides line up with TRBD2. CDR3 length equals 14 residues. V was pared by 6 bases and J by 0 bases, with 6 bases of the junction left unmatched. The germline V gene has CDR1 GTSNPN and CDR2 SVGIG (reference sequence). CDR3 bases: TGTGCCTGTCACCCTAGCGGTAGCACAGATACGCAGTATTTT. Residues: CACHPSGSTDTQYF.

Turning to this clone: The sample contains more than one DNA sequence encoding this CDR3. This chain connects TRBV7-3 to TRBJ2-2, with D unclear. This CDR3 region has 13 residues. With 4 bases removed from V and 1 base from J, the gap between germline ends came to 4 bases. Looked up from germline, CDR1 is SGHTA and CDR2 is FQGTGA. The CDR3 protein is CASSSLNTGELFF. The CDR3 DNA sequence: TGTGCCAGCAGCTCCCTGAACACCGGGGAGCTGTTTTTT.

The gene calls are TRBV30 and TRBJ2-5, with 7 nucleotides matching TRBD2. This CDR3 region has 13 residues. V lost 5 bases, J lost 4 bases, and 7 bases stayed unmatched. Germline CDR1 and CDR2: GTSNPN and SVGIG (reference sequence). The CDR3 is CAWVAPGGETQYF. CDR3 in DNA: TGTGCCTGGGTGGCCCCGGGAGGAGAGACCCAGTACTTC.

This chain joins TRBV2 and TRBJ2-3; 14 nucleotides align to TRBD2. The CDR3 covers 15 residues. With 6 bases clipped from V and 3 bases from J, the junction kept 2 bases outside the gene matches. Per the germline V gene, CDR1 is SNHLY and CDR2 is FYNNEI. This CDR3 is CASRRLAGGTDTQYF. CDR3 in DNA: TGTGCCAGCAGGCGACTAGCGGGAGGGACAGATACGCAGTATTTT.

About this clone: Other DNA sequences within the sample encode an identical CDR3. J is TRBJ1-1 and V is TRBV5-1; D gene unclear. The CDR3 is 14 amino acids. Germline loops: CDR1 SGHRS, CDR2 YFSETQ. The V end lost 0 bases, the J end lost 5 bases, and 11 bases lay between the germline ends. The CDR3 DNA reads TGCGCCAGCAGCTTGGAGGGAGGGCGGACTGAAGCTTTCTTT. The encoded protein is CASSLEGGRTEAFF.

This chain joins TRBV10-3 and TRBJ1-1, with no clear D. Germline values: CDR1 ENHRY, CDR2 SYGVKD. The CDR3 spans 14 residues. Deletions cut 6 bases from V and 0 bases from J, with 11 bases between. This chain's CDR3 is CAIRTSTVNTEAFF. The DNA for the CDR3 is TGTGCCATCAGGACAAGTACAGTGAACACTGAAGCTTTCTTT.

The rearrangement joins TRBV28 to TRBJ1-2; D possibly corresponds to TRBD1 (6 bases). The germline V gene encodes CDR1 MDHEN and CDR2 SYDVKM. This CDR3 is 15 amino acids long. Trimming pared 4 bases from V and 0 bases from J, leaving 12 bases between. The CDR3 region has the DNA TGTGCCAGCAGTTCTCCGGACAGACCTAACTATGGCTACACCTTC. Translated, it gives CASSSPDRPNYGYTF.

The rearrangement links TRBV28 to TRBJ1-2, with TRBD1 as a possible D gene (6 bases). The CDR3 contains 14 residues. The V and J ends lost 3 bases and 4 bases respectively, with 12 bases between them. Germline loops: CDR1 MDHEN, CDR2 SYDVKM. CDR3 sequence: CASSFTGKFYGYTF. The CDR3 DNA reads TGTGCCAGCAGTTTTACAGGGAAATTCTATGGCTACACCTTC.

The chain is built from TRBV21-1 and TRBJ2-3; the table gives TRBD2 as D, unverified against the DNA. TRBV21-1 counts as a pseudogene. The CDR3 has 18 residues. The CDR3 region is CASSKEERTILLRDTQYF. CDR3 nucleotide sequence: TGTGCCAGCAGCAAAGAGGAAAGGACTATACTTCTTAGGGATACGCAGTATTTT.